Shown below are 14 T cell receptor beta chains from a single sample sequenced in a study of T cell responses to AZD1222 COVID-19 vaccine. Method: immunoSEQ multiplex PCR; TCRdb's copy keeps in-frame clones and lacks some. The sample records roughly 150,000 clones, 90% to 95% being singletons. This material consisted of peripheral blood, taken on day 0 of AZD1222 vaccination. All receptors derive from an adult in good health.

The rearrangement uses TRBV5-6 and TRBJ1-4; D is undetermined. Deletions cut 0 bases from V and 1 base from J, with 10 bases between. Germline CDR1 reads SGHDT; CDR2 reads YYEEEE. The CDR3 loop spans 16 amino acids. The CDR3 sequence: CASSLAGFVTNEKLFF. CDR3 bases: TGTGCCAGCAGCTTGGCAGGTTTCGTAACTAATGAAAAACTGTTTTTT.

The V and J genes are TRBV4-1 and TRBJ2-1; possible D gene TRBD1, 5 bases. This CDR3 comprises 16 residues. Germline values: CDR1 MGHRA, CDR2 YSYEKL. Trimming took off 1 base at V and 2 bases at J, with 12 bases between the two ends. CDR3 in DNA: TGCGCCAGCAGCCAAGGAAGTAGGGGCGCCTACAATGAGCAGTTCTTC. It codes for CASSQGSRGAYNEQFF.

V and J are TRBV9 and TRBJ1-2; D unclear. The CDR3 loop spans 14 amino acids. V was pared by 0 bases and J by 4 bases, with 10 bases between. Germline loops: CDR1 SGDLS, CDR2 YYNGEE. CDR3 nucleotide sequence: TGTGCCAGCAGCGTAGGAGGGAACACCTATGGCTACACCTTC. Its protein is CASSVGGNTYGYTF.

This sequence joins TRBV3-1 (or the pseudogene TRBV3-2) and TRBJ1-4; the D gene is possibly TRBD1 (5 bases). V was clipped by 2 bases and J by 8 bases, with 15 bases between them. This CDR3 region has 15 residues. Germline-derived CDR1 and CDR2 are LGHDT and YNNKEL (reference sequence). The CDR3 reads CASSQSGGGQEKLFF. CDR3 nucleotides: TGTGCCAGCAGCCAAAGTGGGGGAGGTCAGGAAAAACTGTTTTTT.

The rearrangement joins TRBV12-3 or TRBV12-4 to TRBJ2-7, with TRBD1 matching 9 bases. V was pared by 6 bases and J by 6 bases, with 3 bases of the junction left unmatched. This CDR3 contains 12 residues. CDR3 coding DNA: TGTGCCAGCAGGACGACAGGGGGCGAGCAGTACTTC. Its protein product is CASRTTGGEQYF.

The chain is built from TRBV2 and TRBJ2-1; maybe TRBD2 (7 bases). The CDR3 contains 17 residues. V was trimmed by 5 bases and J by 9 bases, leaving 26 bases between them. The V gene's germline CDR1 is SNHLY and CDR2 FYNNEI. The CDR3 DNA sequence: TGTGCCAGCAGTTCTCTGGCTGGGGGGGCCGGGGCTAGTGAGCAGTTCTTC. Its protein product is CASSSLAGGAGASEQFF.

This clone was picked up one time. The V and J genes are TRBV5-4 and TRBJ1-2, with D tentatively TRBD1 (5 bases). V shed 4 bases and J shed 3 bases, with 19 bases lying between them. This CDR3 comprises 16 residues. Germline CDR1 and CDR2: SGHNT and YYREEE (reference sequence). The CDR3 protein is CASSPPTEGWDYGYTF. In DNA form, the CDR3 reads TGTGCCAGCAGCCCTCCCACTGAGGGGTGGGACTATGGCTACACCTTC.

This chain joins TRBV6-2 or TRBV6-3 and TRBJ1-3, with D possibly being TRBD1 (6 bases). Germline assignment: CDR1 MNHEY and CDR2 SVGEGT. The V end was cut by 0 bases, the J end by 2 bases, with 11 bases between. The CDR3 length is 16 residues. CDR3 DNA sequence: TGTGCCAGCAGTTACTCCCTGGCAGGGGCTGGAAACACCATATATTTT. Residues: CASSYSLAGAGNTIYF.

The DNA of the CDR3 is TGTGCCAGCAGCCGCTCGGAAACTAATGAAAAACTGTTTTTT. Translation: CASSRSETNEKLFF. V is TRBV3-1 (or the pseudogene TRBV3-2) and J is TRBJ1-4, with no clear D. The CDR3 is made up of 14 amino acids. Per germline, CDR1 LGHDT and CDR2 YNNKEL (reference sequence). Trimming removed 4 bases at V and 1 base at J, with 7 bases between.

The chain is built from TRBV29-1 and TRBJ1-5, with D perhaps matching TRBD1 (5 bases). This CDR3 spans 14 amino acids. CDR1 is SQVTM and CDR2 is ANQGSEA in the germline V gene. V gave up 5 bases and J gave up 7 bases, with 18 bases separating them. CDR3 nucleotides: TGCAGCGTTTCCGGGGGGACGGGGGTGCAGCCCCAGCATTTT. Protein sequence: CSVSGGTGVQPQHF.

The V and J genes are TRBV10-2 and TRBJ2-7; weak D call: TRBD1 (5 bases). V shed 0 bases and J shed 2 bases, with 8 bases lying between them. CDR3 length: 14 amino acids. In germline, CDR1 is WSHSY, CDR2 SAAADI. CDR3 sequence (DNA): TGCGCCAGCAGTGAGTCCTGGGGCCCCTACGAGCAGTACTTC. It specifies CASSESWGPYEQYF.

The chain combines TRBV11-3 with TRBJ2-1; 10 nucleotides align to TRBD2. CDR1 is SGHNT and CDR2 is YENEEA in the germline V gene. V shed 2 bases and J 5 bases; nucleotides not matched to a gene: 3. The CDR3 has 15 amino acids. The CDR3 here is CASSLLSGRHNEQFF. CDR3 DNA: TGTGCCAGCAGCTTACTTAGCGGGAGGCACAATGAGCAGTTCTTC.

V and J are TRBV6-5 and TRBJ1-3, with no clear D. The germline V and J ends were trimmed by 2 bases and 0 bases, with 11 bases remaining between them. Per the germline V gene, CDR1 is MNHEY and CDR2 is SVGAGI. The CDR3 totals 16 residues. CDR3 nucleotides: TGTGCCAGCAGTTACGATCCTGACCTCTCTGGAAACACCATATATTTT. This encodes CASSYDPDLSGNTIYF.

CDR3 in DNA: TGTGCCAGCATGGGACAGGGGACCACCGGGGAGCTGTTTTTT. It specifies CASMGQGTTGELFF. The chain uses TRBV2 and TRBJ2-2; 10 bases map to TRBD1. V gave up 7 bases and J gave up 4 bases; unmatched junction bases: 3. Germline CDR1 reads SNHLY; CDR2 reads FYNNEI. The CDR3 has 14 residues.